This T cell receptor beta chain derives from a study of T cell responses to AZD1222 COVID-19 vaccine. Turning to the study itself: Some second doses came at about 4 weeks and others at about 12 weeks; these were pooled. Regarding the study as a whole: Dominant CD4 TCR responses targeted spike regions 160-218 and 743-854. Sampling captured repertoires only after the peak T cell response. Spike-specific TCR depth and breadth grew after two AZD1222 doses.

Notes on this clone: Its target is not known.

Trimming cost V 6 bases and J 1 base, with 13 bases left between them. CDR1 SGHRS and CDR2 YFSETQ come from the germline V gene. The CDR3 length is 14 residues. Sequencing used immunoSEQ multiplex PCR; TCRdb keeps in-frame clones, though not all of them. The sample lists about 180,000 clones, roughly 89% occurring once. Sequencing was performed on peripheral blood, taken on day 0 of AZD1222 vaccination. This chain joins TRBV5-1 and TRBJ1-1, with a tentative D call TRBD1 (6 bases). The sequence was obtained from an adult in good health. This CDR3 is CASTVQGPNTEAFF. CDR3 DNA sequence: TGCGCCAGCACCGTACAGGGCCCGAACACTGAAGCTTTCTTT. Full variable domain (remainder filled in from reference TRBV5-1 and TRBJ1-1): KAGVTQTPRYLIKTRGQQVTLSCSPISGHRSVSWYQQTPGQGLQFLFEYFSETQRNKGNFPGRFSGRQFSNSRSEMNVSTLELGDSALYLCASTVQGPNTEAFFGQGTRLTVV.